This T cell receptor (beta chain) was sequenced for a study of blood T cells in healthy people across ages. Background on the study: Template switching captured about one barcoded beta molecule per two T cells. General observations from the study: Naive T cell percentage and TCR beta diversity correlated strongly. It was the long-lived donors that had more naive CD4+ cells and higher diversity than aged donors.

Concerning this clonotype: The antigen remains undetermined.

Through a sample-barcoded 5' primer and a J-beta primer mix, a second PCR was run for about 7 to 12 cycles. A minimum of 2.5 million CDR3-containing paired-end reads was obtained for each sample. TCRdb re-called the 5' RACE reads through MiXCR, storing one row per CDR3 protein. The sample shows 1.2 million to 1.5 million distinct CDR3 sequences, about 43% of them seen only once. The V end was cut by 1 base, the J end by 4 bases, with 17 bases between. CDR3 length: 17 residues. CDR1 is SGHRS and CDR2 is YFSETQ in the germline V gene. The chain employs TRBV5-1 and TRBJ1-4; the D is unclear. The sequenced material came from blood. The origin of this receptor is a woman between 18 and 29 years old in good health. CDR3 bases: TGCGCCAGCAGCTTGTCCGGTTCTCGCATACGTAATGAAAAACTGTTTTTT. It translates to CASSLSGSRIRNEKLFF.